The rows below give T cell receptor beta chains drawn from one sample of a study of blood T cell repertoires in COVID-19. The assay was immunoSEQ multiplex PCR, and TCRdb's table has in-frame clones only and misses some. The sample carries approximately 88,000 clones, around 90% recorded once. The material sequenced was peripheral blood. The receptor source for this set is a male donor with acute or convalescent COVID-19. The CDR3 runs from the conserved cysteine through the conserved F or W. Each record gives: V gene, clone size, CDR3 length, D gene, J gene, CDR3 DNA, CDR3 protein. The D gene is left open where the match is weak. Where a row states a size, it is once, few, many or the class of an expanded clone; other rows omit it.

v_call: TRBV11-2; clone_size: NA; cdr3_length: 15; d_call: TRBD2; j_call: TRBJ2-3; cdr3_nt: TGTGCCAGCAGCCCGGGGGGGTCTCGCACAGATACGCAGTATTTT; cdr3_aa: CASSPGGSRTDTQYF
v_call: TRBV15; clone_size: NA; cdr3_length: 14; d_call: NA; j_call: TRBJ1-2; cdr3_nt: TGTGCCACCAGCAGAGTCAGGGAAGACTATGGCTACACCTTC; cdr3_aa: CATSRVREDYGYTF
v_call: TRBV7-9; clone_size: few; cdr3_length: 13; d_call: TRBD1; j_call: TRBJ1-5; cdr3_nt: TGTGCCAGCAGCCAGACAGGGGGTCAGCCCCAGCATTTT; cdr3_aa: CASSQTGGQPQHF
v_call: TRBV6-4; clone_size: NA; cdr3_length: 13; d_call: NA; j_call: TRBJ1-1; cdr3_nt: TGTGCCAGCAGGCGGACAGAGAACACTGAAGCTTTCTTT; cdr3_aa: CASRRTENTEAFF
v_call: TRBV28; clone_size: NA; cdr3_length: 14; d_call: NA; j_call: TRBJ2-7; cdr3_nt: TGTGCCAGCAGGGAACAGGGGGGGCCCTCCGAGCAGTACTTC; cdr3_aa: CASREQGGPSEQYF
v_call: TRBV7-8; clone_size: NA; cdr3_length: 18; d_call: NA; j_call: TRBJ1-6; cdr3_nt: TGTGCCAGCAGCTTAGAGGCGGGACTTCTGGTGTATAATTCACCCCTCCACTTT; cdr3_aa: CASSLEAGLLVYNSPLHF
v_call: TRBV6-5; clone_size: NA; cdr3_length: 14; d_call: NA; j_call: TRBJ2-2; cdr3_nt: TGTGCCAGCAGTTACAGCCAGAACACCGGGGAGCTGTTTTTT; cdr3_aa: CASSYSQNTGELFF
v_call: TRBV29-1; clone_size: NA; cdr3_length: 15; d_call: TRBD2; j_call: TRBJ2-3; cdr3_nt: TGCAGCGTTGTGACTAGCGGGGGGCCCACAGATACGCAGTATTTT; cdr3_aa: CSVVTSGGPTDTQYF
v_call: TRBV4-1; clone_size: NA; cdr3_length: 14; d_call: NA; j_call: TRBJ1-1; cdr3_nt: TGCGCCAGCAGCCAAGATCGGCCGGGGACTGAAGCTTTCTTT; cdr3_aa: CASSQDRPGTEAFF
v_call: TRBV4-1; clone_size: NA; cdr3_length: 18; d_call: TRBD2; j_call: TRBJ2-7; cdr3_nt: TGCGCCAGCAGCCAGAGGATGTTAAGCGGGGGCCCTTCTTACGAGCAGTACTTC; cdr3_aa: CASSQRMLSGGPSYEQYF
v_call: TRBV7-2; clone_size: NA; cdr3_length: 14; d_call: NA; j_call: TRBJ1-2; cdr3_nt: TGTGCCAGCAGCTTTACGACAGCTAACTATGGCTACACCTTC; cdr3_aa: CASSFTTANYGYTF
v_call: TRBV27; clone_size: NA; cdr3_length: 13; d_call: TRBD1; j_call: TRBJ2-3; cdr3_nt: TGTGCCAGCAGTTCTCAGGGGGCAGATACGCAGTATTTT; cdr3_aa: CASSSQGADTQYF
v_call: TRBV7-2; clone_size: NA; cdr3_length: 15; d_call: TRBD1; j_call: TRBJ1-6; cdr3_nt: TGTGCCAGCAGCTTAGTACAGGGGGCGTCTACACCCCTCCACTTT; cdr3_aa: CASSLVQGASTPLHF
v_call: TRBV7-2; clone_size: NA; cdr3_length: 14; d_call: TRBD1; j_call: TRBJ1-1; cdr3_nt: TGTGCCAGCAGCCCCAGACAGGGAAGCACTGAAGCTTTCTTT; cdr3_aa: CASSPRQGSTEAFF
v_call: TRBV10-3; clone_size: NA; cdr3_length: 15; d_call: TRBD2; j_call: TRBJ2-5; cdr3_nt: TGTGCCATCAGTCCAAGCGGGGGGGGGCAAGAGACCCAGTACTTC; cdr3_aa: CAISPSGGGQETQYF
v_call: TRBV30; clone_size: NA; cdr3_length: 15; d_call: TRBD1; j_call: TRBJ1-2; cdr3_nt: TGTGCCTGTATTATAGGACAGGGAAGGGTGAATGGCTACACCTTC; cdr3_aa: CACIIGQGRVNGYTF
v_call: TRBV28; clone_size: NA; cdr3_length: 14; d_call: NA; j_call: TRBJ1-5; cdr3_nt: TGTGCCAGCAATCGGGCAGGGAGGTATCAGCCCCAGCATTTT; cdr3_aa: CASNRAGRYQPQHF
v_call: TRBV15; clone_size: NA; cdr3_length: 15; d_call: TRBD1; j_call: TRBJ2-7; cdr3_nt: TGTGCCACCAGCTTCGGGAAGGGGGCAAATTACGAGCAGTACTTC; cdr3_aa: CATSFGKGANYEQYF
v_call: TRBV3-1/TRBV3-2; clone_size: NA; cdr3_length: 13; d_call: TRBD1; j_call: TRBJ1-2; cdr3_nt: TGTGCCAGCAGCCAAGAATTAGGCGACAGGGAACTCTTC; cdr3_aa: CASSQELGDRELF
v_call: TRBV7-6; clone_size: NA; cdr3_length: 15; d_call: NA; j_call: TRBJ1-1; cdr3_nt: TGTGCCAGCAGCCTTAGGGGCCGGGCGAACACTGAAGCTTTCTTT; cdr3_aa: CASSLRGRANTEAFF
v_call: TRBV9; clone_size: NA; cdr3_length: 14; d_call: NA; j_call: TRBJ2-1; cdr3_nt: TGTGCCAGCAGCGAGGGGGTGAAACCCCATGAGCAGTTCTTC; cdr3_aa: CASSEGVKPHEQFF
v_call: TRBV12-3/TRBV12-4; clone_size: NA; cdr3_length: 13; d_call: NA; j_call: TRBJ1-2; cdr3_nt: TGTGCCAGCAGTTTAACAAATAACTATGGCTACACCTTC; cdr3_aa: CASSLTNNYGYTF
v_call: TRBV30; clone_size: once; cdr3_length: 14; d_call: NA; j_call: TRBJ1-6; cdr3_nt: TGTGCCTGGAGGCCGGACAGAAATAATTCACCCCTCCACTTT; cdr3_aa: CAWRPDRNNSPLHF
v_call: TRBV7-9; clone_size: once; cdr3_length: 12; d_call: NA; j_call: TRBJ2-3; cdr3_nt: TGTGCCAGCAGCCAGGGGATGGGTACGCAGTATTTT; cdr3_aa: CASSQGMGTQYF
v_call: TRBV2; clone_size: NA; cdr3_length: 13; d_call: NA; j_call: TRBJ2-1; cdr3_nt: TGTGCCAGCAGTGCCCAGGGTTACAATGAGCAGTTCTTC; cdr3_aa: CASSAQGYNEQFF
v_call: TRBV18; clone_size: few; cdr3_length: 13; d_call: NA; j_call: TRBJ1-2; cdr3_nt: TGTGCCAGCTCACCGAAGACAGGCTATGGCTACACCTTC; cdr3_aa: CASSPKTGYGYTF
v_call: TRBV6-4; clone_size: NA; cdr3_length: 15; d_call: TRBD2; j_call: TRBJ2-1; cdr3_nt: TGTGCCAGCAGCCCCCTAAGCGGGGGGAACAATGAGCAGTTCTTC; cdr3_aa: CASSPLSGGNNEQFF
v_call: TRBV23-1; clone_size: NA; cdr3_length: 16; d_call: TRBD1; j_call: TRBJ1-2; cdr3_nt: TGCGCCAGCAGTCGAACCCGACAGGGGCCGCACTATGGCTACACCTTC; cdr3_aa: CASSRTRQGPHYGYTF
v_call: TRBV6-5; clone_size: NA; cdr3_length: 14; d_call: TRBD1; j_call: TRBJ1-6; cdr3_nt: TGTGCCAGCAACCAGGGGGCTAGTAATTCACCCCTCCACTTT; cdr3_aa: CASNQGASNSPLHF
v_call: TRBV27; clone_size: NA; cdr3_length: 16; d_call: NA; j_call: TRBJ2-3; cdr3_nt: TGTGCCAGCAGTACCGGACAGGGTGCGGGAGCAGATACGCAGTATTTT; cdr3_aa: CASSTGQGAGADTQYF
v_call: TRBV7-2; clone_size: NA; cdr3_length: 15; d_call: TRBD1; j_call: TRBJ1-4; cdr3_nt: TGTGCCAGCAGCCCTCAGGGGGATACTAATGAAAAACTGTTTTTT; cdr3_aa: CASSPQGDTNEKLFF
v_call: TRBV7-9; clone_size: NA; cdr3_length: 14; d_call: TRBD2; j_call: TRBJ2-1; cdr3_nt: TGTGCCAGCAGCTCCGGGACTAGCTTGAATGAGCAGTTCTTC; cdr3_aa: CASSSGTSLNEQFF
v_call: TRBV11-1; clone_size: once; cdr3_length: 14; d_call: NA; j_call: TRBJ2-7; cdr3_nt: TGTGCCAGCAGCTTAGGAGGGCCGACAGGATCGATGTACTTC; cdr3_aa: CASSLGGPTGSMYF
v_call: TRBV3-1/TRBV3-2; clone_size: NA; cdr3_length: 14; d_call: NA; j_call: TRBJ2-5; cdr3_nt: TGTGCCAGCAGCCACCCTAGTCGCTTAGAGACCCAGTACTTC; cdr3_aa: CASSHPSRLETQYF
v_call: TRBV2; clone_size: NA; cdr3_length: 15; d_call: TRBD2; j_call: TRBJ2-2; cdr3_nt: TGTGCCAGCAGGTGGGGGACTACGAACACCGGGGAGCTGTTTTTT; cdr3_aa: CASRWGTTNTGELFF
v_call: TRBV3-1/TRBV3-2; clone_size: NA; cdr3_length: 14; d_call: TRBD1; j_call: TRBJ2-7; cdr3_nt: TGTGCCAGCAGCCTCGGGACAGGGCCATACGAGCAGTACTTC; cdr3_aa: CASSLGTGPYEQYF
v_call: TRBV9; clone_size: NA; cdr3_length: 14; d_call: NA; j_call: TRBJ2-5; cdr3_nt: TGTGCCAGCAGTGGCCCGTTCCCCAGGGAGACCCAGTACTTC; cdr3_aa: CASSGPFPRETQYF
v_call: TRBV11-2; clone_size: NA; cdr3_length: 14; d_call: NA; j_call: TRBJ1-1; cdr3_nt: TGTGCCAGCAGCTCTGGACTGGAGAACACTGAAGCTTTCTTT; cdr3_aa: CASSSGLENTEAFF
v_call: TRBV4-2; clone_size: NA; cdr3_length: 16; d_call: NA; j_call: TRBJ1-3; cdr3_nt: TGTGCCAGCAGCCAGACGCGGGGTGAACCTGGAAACACCATATATTTT; cdr3_aa: CASSQTRGEPGNTIYF
v_call: TRBV19; clone_size: NA; cdr3_length: 14; d_call: TRBD1; j_call: TRBJ1-1; cdr3_nt: TGTGCCAGTATGGGGGGACAGGGGAACACTGAAGCTTTCTTT; cdr3_aa: CASMGGQGNTEAFF
v_call: TRBV10-3; clone_size: NA; cdr3_length: 15; d_call: TRBD1; j_call: TRBJ2-5; cdr3_nt: TGTGCCATCAGTGAGGGGACAGGGGGCAGGGAGACCCAGTACTTC; cdr3_aa: CAISEGTGGRETQYF
v_call: TRBV5-1; clone_size: NA; cdr3_length: 12; d_call: NA; j_call: TRBJ1-2; cdr3_nt: TGCGCCAGCTCCCTTGCGGGCTATGGCTACACCTTC; cdr3_aa: CASSLAGYGYTF
v_call: TRBV19; clone_size: NA; cdr3_length: 15; d_call: NA; j_call: TRBJ2-1; cdr3_nt: TGTGCCAGTAGTATAGGGGCAGGGCGCTACAATGAGCAGTTCTTC; cdr3_aa: CASSIGAGRYNEQFF
v_call: TRBV6-1; clone_size: once; cdr3_length: 15; d_call: TRBD1; j_call: TRBJ2-7; cdr3_nt: TGTGCCAGCAGTGAAGGAGGGGACAGCTCCTACGAGCAGTACTTC; cdr3_aa: CASSEGGDSSYEQYF
v_call: TRBV5-8; clone_size: NA; cdr3_length: 16; d_call: TRBD2; j_call: TRBJ2-5; cdr3_nt: TGTGCCAGCAGCGAACAAGGGCGCGGGGGGGCGGAGACCCAGTACTTC; cdr3_aa: CASSEQGRGGAETQYF
v_call: TRBV6-5; clone_size: once; cdr3_length: 13; d_call: TRBD2; j_call: TRBJ2-5; cdr3_nt: TGTGCCAGCAACGGACTAGCAAGAGGGACCCAGTACTTC; cdr3_aa: CASNGLARGTQYF
v_call: TRBV6-5; clone_size: NA; cdr3_length: 14; d_call: NA; j_call: TRBJ1-2; cdr3_nt: TGTGCCAGCAGTCACGGACAAACTAACTATGGCTACACCTTC; cdr3_aa: CASSHGQTNYGYTF